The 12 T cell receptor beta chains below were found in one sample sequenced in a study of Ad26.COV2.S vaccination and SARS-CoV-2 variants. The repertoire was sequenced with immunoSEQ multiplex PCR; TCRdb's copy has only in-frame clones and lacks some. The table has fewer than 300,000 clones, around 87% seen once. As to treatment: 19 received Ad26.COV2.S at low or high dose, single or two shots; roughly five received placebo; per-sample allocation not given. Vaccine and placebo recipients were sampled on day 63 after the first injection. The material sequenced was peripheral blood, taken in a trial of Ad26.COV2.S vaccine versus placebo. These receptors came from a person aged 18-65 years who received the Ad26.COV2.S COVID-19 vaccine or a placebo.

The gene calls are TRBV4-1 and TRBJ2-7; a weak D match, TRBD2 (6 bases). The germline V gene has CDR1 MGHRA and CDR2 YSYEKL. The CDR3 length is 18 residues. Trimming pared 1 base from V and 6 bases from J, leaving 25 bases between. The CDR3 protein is CASSQVIGGASKAGEQYF. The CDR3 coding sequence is TGCGCCAGCAGCCAAGTTATTGGCGGCGCATCAAAAGCGGGCGAGCAGTACTTC.

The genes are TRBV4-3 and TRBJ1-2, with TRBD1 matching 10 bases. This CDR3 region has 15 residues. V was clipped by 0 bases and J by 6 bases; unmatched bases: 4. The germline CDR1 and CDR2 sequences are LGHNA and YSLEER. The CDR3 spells CASSQEGQGRNGYTF. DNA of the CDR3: TGCGCCAGCAGCCAAGAGGGACAGGGGAGGAATGGCTACACCTTC.

CDR3 amino acids: CASSLIPGSYGYTF. The CDR3 DNA reads TGCGCCAGCAGCTTGATTCCAGGGAGCTATGGCTACACCTTC. V and J are TRBV5-1 and TRBJ1-2; the D gene is possibly TRBD1 (5 bases). The CDR3 spans 14 residues. V lost 1 base to trimming and J lost 4 bases, with 11 bases between them. In germline, CDR1 is SGHRS, CDR2 YFSETQ.

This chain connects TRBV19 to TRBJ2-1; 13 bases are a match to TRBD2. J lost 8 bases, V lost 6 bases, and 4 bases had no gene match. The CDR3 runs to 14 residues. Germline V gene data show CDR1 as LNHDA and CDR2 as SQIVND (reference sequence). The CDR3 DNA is TGTGCCAGTAGCGCGGGACTAGCGGGGCATGAGCAGTTCTTC. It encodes CASSAGLAGHEQFF.

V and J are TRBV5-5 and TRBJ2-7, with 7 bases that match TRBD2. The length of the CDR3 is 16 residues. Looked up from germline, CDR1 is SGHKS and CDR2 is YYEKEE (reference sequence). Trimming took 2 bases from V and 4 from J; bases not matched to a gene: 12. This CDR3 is CASSFLAGASYYEQYF. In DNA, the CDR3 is TGTGCCAGCAGCTTTCTGGCGGGAGCTTCTTATTACGAGCAGTACTTC.

In nucleotides, the CDR3 is TGTGCCAGTAGCCGCACTTGGAGCTCCTACAATGAGCAGTTCTTC. This sequence encodes CASSRTWSSYNEQFF. The chain has TRBV19 and TRBJ2-1; no reliable D call. The CDR3 has 15 residues. Germline values: CDR1 LNHDA, CDR2 SQIVND (reference sequence). Trimming left V 6 bases short and J 0 bases short, with 12 bases between.

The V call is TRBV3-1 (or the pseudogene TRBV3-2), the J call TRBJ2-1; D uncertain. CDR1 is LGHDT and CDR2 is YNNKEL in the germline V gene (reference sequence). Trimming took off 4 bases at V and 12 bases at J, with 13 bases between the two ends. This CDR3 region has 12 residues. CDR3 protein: CASSPTSHRQFF. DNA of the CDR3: TGTGCCAGCAGCCCCACGTCCCATAGGCAGTTCTTC.

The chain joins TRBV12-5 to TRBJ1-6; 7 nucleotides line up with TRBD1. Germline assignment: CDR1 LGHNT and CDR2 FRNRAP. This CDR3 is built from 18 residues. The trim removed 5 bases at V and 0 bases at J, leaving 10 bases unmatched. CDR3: CASGGRDSLSSYNSPLHF. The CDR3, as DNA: TGTGCTAGTGGTGGCCGGGACAGCCTCTCCTCCTATAATTCACCCCTCCACTTT.

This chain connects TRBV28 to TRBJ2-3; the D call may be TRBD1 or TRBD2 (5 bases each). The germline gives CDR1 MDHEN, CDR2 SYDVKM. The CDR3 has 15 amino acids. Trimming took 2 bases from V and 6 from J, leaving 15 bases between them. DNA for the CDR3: TGTGCCAGCAGTTTACAGGGAGCGATTTGGGATACGCAGTATTTT. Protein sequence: CASSLQGAIWDTQYF. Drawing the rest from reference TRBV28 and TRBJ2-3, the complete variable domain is DVKVTQSSRYLVKRTGEKVFLECVQDMDHENMFWYRQDPGLGLRLIYFSYDVKMKEKGDIPEGYSVSREKKERFSLILESASTNQTSMYLCASSLQGAIWDTQYFGPGTRLTVL.

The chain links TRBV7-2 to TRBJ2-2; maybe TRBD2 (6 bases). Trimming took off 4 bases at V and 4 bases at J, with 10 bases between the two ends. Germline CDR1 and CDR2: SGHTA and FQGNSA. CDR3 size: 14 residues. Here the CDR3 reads CASSWGTSTGELFF. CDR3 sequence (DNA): TGTGCCAGCAGCTGGGGGACTTCCACCGGGGAGCTGTTTTTT.

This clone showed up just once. CDR3 residues: CASSPSFTSGRKKTQYF. CDR3 DNA sequence: TGTGCCAGTAGCCCATCCTTCACTAGCGGGAGGAAGAAGACCCAGTACTTC. The V and J genes are TRBV19 and TRBJ2-5, with TRBD2 identical over 12 bases. The CDR3 has 17 amino acids. V lost 6 bases to trimming and J lost 6 bases; unmatched junction nucleotides: 14. Germline V CDR1 and CDR2: LNHDA, SQIVND (reference sequence). The full variable domain, completed using reference TRBV19 and TRBJ2-5, is DGGITQSPKYLFRKEGQNVTLSCEQNLNHDAMYWYRQDPGQGLRLIYYSQIVNDFQKGDIAEGYSVSREKKESFPLTVTSAQKNPTAFYLCASSPSFTSGRKKTQYFGPGTRLLVL.

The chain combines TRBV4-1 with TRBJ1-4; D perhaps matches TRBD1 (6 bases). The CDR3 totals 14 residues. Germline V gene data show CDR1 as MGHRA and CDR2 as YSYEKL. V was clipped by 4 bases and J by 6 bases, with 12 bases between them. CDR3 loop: CASSPDRPYEKLFF. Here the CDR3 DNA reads TGCGCCAGCAGCCCTGACAGGCCCTATGAAAAACTGTTTTTT.